These 21 T cell receptor beta chains share one sample of origin, sequenced in a study of cytomegalovirus exposure and HLA in healthy donors. PCR primers comprised 60 Vbeta and 13 Jbeta primers. Clones were sequenced by immunoSEQ multiplex PCR, and TCRdb holds only the in-frame ones, with some missing. This sample has 150,000 to 180,000 clones, with approximately 80% found just once. Sequenced input: PBMCs. The receptors stem from a middle-aged woman in good health and CMV-seropositive.

The genes are TRBV7-9 and TRBJ2-1; D might be TRBD1 (5 bases). Deletions cut 5 bases from V and 4 bases from J, with 21 bases between. The CDR3 is 17 residues long. Germline CDR1 is SEHNR and CDR2 is FQNEAQ (reference sequence). The CDR3 DNA follows: TGTGCCAGCAGCCGAGTCAGTAAGGACAATAAGTACAATGAGCAGTTCTTC. It specifies CASSRVSKDNKYNEQFF. Looking up the rest from reference TRBV7-9 and TRBJ2-1 gives the full variable domain: DTGVSQNPRHKITKRGQNVTFRCDPISEHNRLYWYRQTLGQGPEFLTYFQNEAQLEKSRLLSDRFSAERPKGSFSTLEIQRTEQGDSAMYLCASSRVSKDNKYNEQFFGPGTRLTVL.

The V gene is TRBV6-8, the J gene TRBJ2-2; 7 bases match TRBD2. Germline CDR1 is MNHGY and CDR2 is SAAAGT. The junction had 7 bases not matched to a gene; V was cut back by 2 bases and J by 7 bases. The CDR3 runs 15 residues. CDR3: CASSYKGLVIGELFF. As DNA, the CDR3 is TGTGCCAGCAGTTACAAAGGACTAGTCATCGGGGAGCTGTTTTTT.

The V and J genes are TRBV18 and TRBJ2-7; 10 bases line up with TRBD1. Germline V CDR1 and CDR2: KGHSH, LQKENI. The length of the CDR3 is 15 residues. V trimming: 4 bases; J trimming: 5 bases; junction bases outside the gene matches: 8. CDR3 in amino acids: CASSLTGQGMDEQYF. In nucleotides, the CDR3 is TGTGCCAGCTCACTGACGGGACAGGGGATGGACGAGCAGTACTTC.

This clone was picked up one time. The chain is built from TRBV7-2 and TRBJ2-4; D perhaps matches TRBD2 (5 bases). Trimming pared 1 base from V and 0 bases from J, leaving 10 bases between. Germline loops: CDR1 SGHTA, CDR2 FQGNSA. The CDR3 is 16 residues long. The CDR3 sequence is CASSLEGGLAKNIQYF. The CDR3 DNA sequence: TGTGCCAGCAGCTTAGAGGGCGGGTTAGCCAAAAACATTCAGTACTTC.

The genes are TRBV7-8 and TRBJ1-1; D gene ambiguous. V was trimmed by 5 bases and J by 7 bases, leaving 11 bases between them. The CDR3 is made up of 12 amino acids. Germline lookup yields CDR1 SGHVS and CDR2 FQNEAQ. CDR3 amino acids: CASSLHSLEAFF. For the CDR3, the DNA is TGTGCCAGCAGCCTCCACTCTCTTGAAGCTTTCTTT.

This clone was observed a handful of times. The chain is built from TRBV5-1 and TRBJ2-1; D is perhaps TRBD1 (5 bases). The CDR3 totals 14 residues. Germline V gives CDR1 SGHRS, CDR2 YFSETQ. V dropped 1 base and J dropped 5 bases, with 10 bases sitting between them. CDR3 in amino acids: CASSLRTKDNEQFF. CDR3 coding DNA: TGCGCCAGCAGCTTGCGGACAAAAGACAATGAGCAGTTCTTC.

This chain joins TRBV30 and TRBJ1-5, with 7 bases that match TRBD1. The V gene's germline CDR1 is GTSNPN and CDR2 SVGIG (reference sequence). V lost 3 bases to trimming and J lost 4 bases; unmatched junction nucleotides: 9. The CDR3 contains 15 residues. CDR3 residues: CAWSKGAVGNQPQHF. CDR3 coding DNA: TGTGCCTGGAGCAAGGGGGCTGTAGGAAATCAGCCCCAGCATTTT.

As DNA, the CDR3 is TGCGCCAGCAGCTCGACTAGCTTCGCAGGAGAGACCCAGTACTTC. Encoded protein: CASSSTSFAGETQYF. The chain joins TRBV5-1 to TRBJ2-5, with 7 positions matching TRBD2. Germline-derived CDR1 and CDR2 are SGHRS and YFSETQ. The CDR3 has 15 amino acids. After removal of 3 bases from V and 4 bases from J, the junction contained 9 bases not matched to a gene.

The chain has TRBV6-1 and TRBJ2-3; D not resolved. There are 15 residues in the CDR3. Per the germline V gene, CDR1 is MNHNS and CDR2 is SASEGT. The V end was cut by 6 bases, the J end by 6 bases, with 19 bases between. The CDR3 nucleotides are TGTGCCAGCAGCGAAAAGAAGGCAGGAAGTGATACGCAGTATTTT. Its translation: CASSEKKAGSDTQYF.

This clone was seen only a few times. V gene TRBV5-4 combines with J gene TRBJ2-4, with 8 bases that match TRBD1. The CDR3 loop spans 17 amino acids. V trimming: 0 bases; J trimming: 3 bases; junction bases outside the gene matches: 8. Germline assignment: CDR1 SGHNT and CDR2 YYREEE (reference sequence). CDR3: CASSLGTDRVGKNIQYF. The CDR3 region has the DNA TGTGCCAGCAGCTTGGGGACGGACAGGGTGGGCAAAAACATTCAGTACTTC.

The rearrangement links TRBV5-1 to TRBJ2-1, with 11 nucleotides matching TRBD2. The CDR3 spans 19 residues. In germline, CDR1 is SGHRS, CDR2 YFSETQ. Losses at the gene ends were 1 base for V and 3 bases for J; bases not matched to a gene: 12. The CDR3: CASSLSALAGVDNYNEQFF. Here the CDR3 DNA reads TGCGCCAGCAGCTTGTCGGCACTAGCGGGAGTTGACAACTACAATGAGCAGTTCTTC. Based on the CDR3 plus reference TRBV5-1 and TRBJ2-1, the full variable domain is KAGVTQTPRYLIKTRGQQVTLSCSPISGHRSVSWYQQTPGQGLQFLFEYFSETQRNKGNFPGRFSGRQFSNSRSEMNVSTLELGDSALYLCASSLSALAGVDNYNEQFFGPGTRLTVL.

The rearrangement joins TRBV7-9 to TRBJ2-2, with 9 nucleotides matching TRBD1. This CDR3 spans 16 amino acids. CDR1 and CDR2 from the germline V gene are SEHNR and FQNEAQ (reference sequence). With V trimmed by 5 bases and J by 3 bases, 7 bases remained unmatched. This chain's CDR3 is CASSQLWTGDTGELFF. CDR3 coding DNA: TGTGCCAGCAGCCAGCTTTGGACAGGGGACACCGGGGAGCTGTTTTTT.

The chain recombines TRBV11-2 with TRBJ2-1; 7 bases are shared with TRBD1. Germline V gives CDR1 SGHAT, CDR2 FQNNGV. The CDR3 length is 16 residues. The CDR3 loop reads CVYQSRGTASYNEQFF. In DNA, the CDR3 is TGTGTCTACCAAAGCCGTGGGACAGCGTCCTACAATGAGCAGTTCTTC.

This chain links TRBV18 with TRBJ2-3; 11 bases line up with TRBD2. This CDR3 contains 16 residues. Trimming at V came to 2 bases and at J to 2 bases, leaving 3 bases not matched to a gene. The germline CDR1 and CDR2 sequences are KGHSH and LQKENI. CDR3 nucleotides: TGTGCCAGCTCACCAGTAGCGGGAGGGCCCACAGATACGCAGTATTTT. Its translation: CASSPVAGGPTDTQYF.

The chain's CDR3 is CASSTGKNNEQFF. In nucleotides, the CDR3 is TGTGCCAGCAGCACCGGGAAGAACAATGAGCAGTTCTTC. J is TRBJ2-1 and V is TRBV7-3; D possibly corresponds to TRBD2 (5 bases). V lost 5 bases to trimming and J lost 5 bases, with 10 bases between them. The CDR3 runs to 13 residues. The germline V gene encodes CDR1 SGHTA and CDR2 FQGTGA. The full variable domain, with the rest looked up from reference TRBV7-3 and TRBJ2-1, is GAGVSQTPSNKVTEKGKYVELRCDPISGHTALYWYRQSLGQGPEFLIYFQGTGAADDSGLPNDRFFAVRPEGSVSTLKIQRTERGDSAVYLCASSTGKNNEQFFGPGTRLTVL.

The V gene is TRBV29-1, the J gene TRBJ2-2; possibly TRBD1 for D (7 bases). V was shortened by 3 bases and J by 2 bases, with 10 bases between the two germline ends. This CDR3 is 14 amino acids long. Germline V lookup: CDR1 SQVTM, CDR2 ANQGSEA. In DNA, the CDR3 is TGCAGCGTTGAGGAGGGGGCTAACACCGGGGAGCTGTTTTTT. It is translated as CSVEEGANTGELFF.

The sample holds one count of this clone. This chain connects TRBV28 to TRBJ1-2; TRBD1 matches 10 bases. After removal of 5 bases from V and 6 bases from J, the junction contained 9 bases not matched to a gene. The V gene's germline CDR1 is MDHEN and CDR2 SYDVKM. This CDR3 contains 15 residues. The CDR3 DNA reads TGTGCCAGCAGTCCACCCGGGACAGGGGTGAATGGCTACACCTTC. Amino acids: CASSPPGTGVNGYTF.

This chain uses TRBV11-2 with TRBJ1-1; D gene uncertain. CDR1 and CDR2 (germline): SGHAT, FQNNGV. The CDR3 has 14 residues. V lost 0 bases, J lost 2 bases, and 7 bases lay in between. CDR3 in amino acids: CASSLEGRNTEAFF. DNA of the CDR3: TGTGCCAGCAGCTTAGAGGGCAGAAACACTGAAGCTTTCTTT.

This clone was seen a handful of times. The chain recombines TRBV7-6 with TRBJ1-2, with a possible D match to TRBD1 (5 bases). Trimming stripped 4 bases from V and 7 bases from J, with 13 bases between. CDR1 and CDR2 from the germline V gene are SGHVS and FNYEAQ. The CDR3 is made up of 13 amino acids. The CDR3 protein is CASSSGLGGGYTF. In nucleotides, the CDR3 is TGTGCCAGCAGCTCGGGATTGGGGGGTGGCTACACCTTC.

The chain couples TRBV18 to TRBJ1-1, with 12 bases fitting TRBD1. The length of the CDR3 is 17 residues. The V gene's germline CDR1 is KGHSH and CDR2 LQKENI. V was pared by 6 bases and J by 5 bases, with 13 bases of the junction left unmatched. The CDR3 reads CASSPTGTGGAETEAFF. CDR3 nucleotide sequence: TGTGCCAGCTCCCCTACCGGGACAGGGGGCGCGGAGACTGAAGCTTTCTTT. The whole variable domain, remainder taken from reference TRBV18 and TRBJ1-1, is NAGVMQNPRHLVRRRGQEARLRCSPMKGHSHVYWYRQLPEEGLKFMVYLQKENIIDESGMPKERFSAEFPKEGPSILRIQQVVRGDSAAYFCASSPTGTGGAETEAFFGQGTRLTVV.

The chain is built from TRBV2 and TRBJ2-3; the match to TRBD2 covers 11 bases. Germline values: CDR1 SNHLY, CDR2 FYNNEI. V shed 6 bases, J shed 0 bases, and the junction held 2 bases outside the gene matches. The CDR3 is made up of 15 amino acids. The CDR3 DNA reads TGTGCCAGCAGGTGGACTAGCGGGAGCACAGATACGCAGTATTTT. It translates to CASRWTSGSTDTQYF.